The 21 T cell receptor beta chains in this list originate from one sample, sequenced in a study of tissue T cells after allogeneic stem cell transplantation. Generated by immunoSEQ multiplex PCR, the TCRdb table keeps only in-frame clones and is missing some. The sample holds about 42,000 clones, just under 95% seen once. This material consisted of blood, taken before transplantation. These receptors were collected from a woman aged 35-70 years who later had graft-versus-host disease after an allogeneic stem cell transplant.

V usage is TRBV7-2 and J usage is TRBJ1-6; D not certain. With 5 bases removed from V and 11 bases from J, the gap between germline ends came to 13 bases. In germline, CDR1 is SGHTA, CDR2 FQGNSA. CDR3 size: 13 residues. The CDR3 sequence: CASSIGRDPPLHF. CDR3 sequence (DNA): TGTGCCAGCAGCATCGGACGGGATCCACCCCTCCACTTT. Drawing the rest from reference TRBV7-2 and TRBJ1-6, the complete variable domain is GAGVSQSPSNKVTEKGKDVELRCDPISGHTALYWYRQSLGQGLEFLIYFQGNSAPDKSGLPSDRFSAERTGGSVSTLTIQRTQQEDSAVYLCASSIGRDPPLHFGNGTRLTVT.

J is TRBJ2-7 and V is TRBV11-2; tentatively, D is TRBD1 (5 bases). Deletions cut 1 base from V and 2 bases from J, with 15 bases between. This CDR3 spans 16 amino acids. CDR1 is SGHAT, CDR2 FQNNGV, per germline. The CDR3 region has the DNA TGTGCCAGCAGCTTAGCAGGCCAGGGTTACCCCTACGAGCAGTACTTC. This sequence encodes CASSLAGQGYPYEQYF.

V usage is TRBV3-1 (or the pseudogene TRBV3-2) and J usage is TRBJ1-3, with 7 bases aligning to TRBD1. V was clipped by 8 bases and J by 4 bases; unmatched bases: 5. Germline V gene data show CDR1 as LGHDT and CDR2 as YNNKEL (reference sequence). This CDR3 region has 13 residues. CDR3 amino acids: CASGDRAGNTIYF. CDR3 in DNA: TGTGCCAGCGGGGACAGAGCCGGAAACACCATATATTTT.

Concerning this clone: The sample contains more than one DNA sequence encoding this CDR3. The chain couples TRBV18 to TRBJ1-1; 7 bases agree with TRBD1. The CDR3 totals 14 residues. Germline CDR1 is KGHSH and CDR2 is LQKENI. Trimming cost V 3 bases and J 1 base; bases outside gene matches: 2. CDR3 in DNA: TGTGCCAGCTCACCGCAGGGGGGGAACACTGAAGCTTTCTTT. Translating it yields CASSPQGGNTEAFF.

This clone was picked up one time. This chain joins TRBV20-1 and TRBJ2-4; TRBD1 matches at 8 bases. CDR3 length: 11 residues. Germline V gives CDR1 DFQATT, CDR2 SNEGSKA (reference sequence). Losses at the gene ends were 7 bases for V and 12 bases for J; bases not matched to a gene: 8. The CDR3 bases are TGCAGTGTAATGGGACAGGCGGGTCAGTACTTC. This encodes CSVMGQAGQYF.

The rearrangement links TRBV6-2 or TRBV6-3 to TRBJ2-7; 7 positions agree with TRBD2. Trimming took 6 bases from V and 3 from J; bases not matched to a gene: 17. This CDR3 contains 17 residues. CDR1 MNHEY and CDR2 SVGEGT come from the germline V gene. For the CDR3, the DNA is TGTGCCAGCAGCATTCCTAGCGGCCGAGGGGCGTTCTACGAGCAGTACTTC. Translated: CASSIPSGRGAFYEQYF.

This clone was counted between two and nine times. The CDR3 DNA sequence: TGTGCCAGCAGGCAGGGTCCAGGGGGAACGCAGTATTTT. Its translation is CASRQGPGGTQYF. The chain employs TRBV11-1 and TRBJ2-3; 7 nucleotides match TRBD1. The trim removed 6 bases at V and 9 bases at J, leaving 9 bases unmatched. CDR1 is SGHAT, CDR2 FQDESV, per germline (reference sequence). The CDR3 has 13 residues.

In DNA form, the CDR3 reads TGCAGCGTCGGGACAGGGTTGGGCACAGATACGCAGTATTTT. It translates to CSVGTGLGTDTQYF. This chain links TRBV29-1 with TRBJ2-3; 9 positions agree with TRBD1. J was trimmed by 1 base and V by 6 bases; bases with no gene match: 5. The CDR3 has 14 amino acids. Looked up from germline, CDR1 is SQVTM and CDR2 is ANQGSEA.

The chain couples TRBV15 to TRBJ1-2; the D is unclear. Germline V gene data show CDR1 as LNHNV and CDR2 as YYDKDF (reference sequence). The CDR3 sequence is 16 residues long. With 5 bases removed from V and 1 base from J, the gap between germline ends came to 17 bases. The CDR3: CATSGLRRAYNYGYTF. CDR3 DNA sequence: TGTGCCACCAGCGGACTCAGAAGAGCTTATAACTATGGCTACACCTTC.

This chain uses TRBV27 with TRBJ2-7; D is perhaps TRBD1 (6 bases). The V gene's germline CDR1 is MNHEY and CDR2 SMNVEV (reference sequence). The CDR3 loop spans 14 amino acids. V lost 6 bases, J lost 2 bases, and 14 bases lay in between. CDR3 nucleotide sequence: TGTGCCAGCAGCCTACATTGGACAGCCTACGAGCAGTACTTC. It yields the protein CASSLHWTAYEQYF.

The CDR3 spells CASSIGETQYF. The CDR3 region has the DNA TGCGCCAGCAGTATTGGGGAGACCCAGTACTTC. V and J are TRBV5-1 and TRBJ2-5; no firm D call. There are 11 residues in the CDR3. In germline, CDR1 is SGHRS, CDR2 YFSETQ. V was trimmed by 5 bases and J by 5 bases, leaving 7 bases between them.

The DNA of the CDR3 is TGTGCCAGCAGCGTCTCAGACGGTAGCAATCAGCCCCAGCATTTT. This encodes CASSVSDGSNQPQHF. The V call is TRBV9, the J call TRBJ1-5, with D unclear. Trimming removed 2 bases at V and 0 bases at J, with 9 bases between. Germline V gene lookup returns CDR1 SGDLS and CDR2 YYNGEE. The CDR3 runs 15 residues. The whole variable domain, filled in from reference TRBV9 and TRBJ1-5, reads DSGVTQTPKHLITATGQRVTLRCSPRSGDLSVYWYQQSLDQGLQFLIQYYNGEERAKGNILERFSAQQFPDLHSELNLSSLELGDSALYFCASSVSDGSNQPQHFGDGTRLSIL.

The chain links TRBV7-2 to TRBJ2-3, with no clear D. V dropped 5 bases and J dropped 2 bases, with 8 bases sitting between them. The germline CDR1 and CDR2 sequences are SGHTA and FQGNSA. The CDR3 loop spans 13 amino acids. The CDR3 here is CASSPKITDTQYF. The CDR3 DNA is TGTGCCAGCAGCCCGAAAATCACAGATACGCAGTATTTT.

The chain recombines TRBV6-5 with TRBJ2-5; 7 positions match TRBD1. The germline V gene encodes CDR1 MNHEY and CDR2 SVGAGI. V dropped 5 bases and J dropped 4; count of bases not matched to a gene: 10. This CDR3 is 15 amino acids long. The CDR3, as DNA: TGTGCCAGCAGTCCAAGACAGGGAAAGACAGAGACCCAGTACTTC. Amino acid sequence: CASSPRQGKTETQYF.

This chain joins TRBV7-8 and TRBJ2-2; 8 bases align to TRBD2. V lost 4 bases to trimming and J lost 4 bases; unmatched junction nucleotides: 2. Germline V gene data show CDR1 as SGHVS and CDR2 as FQNEAQ. The CDR3 is 14 residues long. The CDR3 region has the DNA TGTGCCAGCAGCTCGGGGGGGGTCACCGGGGAGCTGTTTTTT. It translates to CASSSGGVTGELFF. The variable domain in full, completed from reference TRBV7-8 and TRBJ2-2, reads GAGVSQSPRYKVAKRGQDVALRCDPISGHVSLFWYQQALGQGPEFLTYFQNEAQLDKSGLPSDRFFAERPEGSVSTLKIQRTQQEDSAVYLCASSSGGVTGELFFGEGSRLTVL.

This rearrangement joins TRBV29-1 to TRBJ2-7, with D unclear. Looked up from germline, CDR1 is SQVTM and CDR2 is ANQGSEA. Deletions cut 0 bases from V and 6 bases from J, with 9 bases between. The CDR3 has 12 amino acids. CDR3 coding DNA: TGCAGCGTTGAAGAAAACTTTCGCGAGCAGTACTTC. This encodes CSVEENFREQYF.

The rearrangement uses TRBV3-1 (or the pseudogene TRBV3-2) and TRBJ1-4; the D gene is possibly TRBD1 (5 bases). Germline assignment: CDR1 LGHDT and CDR2 YNNKEL (reference sequence). The CDR3 has 12 residues. V was pared by 1 base and J by 11 bases, with 8 bases between. The CDR3 region has the DNA TGTGCCAGCAGCCAAGTAGGGGAGAAACTGTTTTTT. Translating it yields CASSQVGEKLFF.

The rearrangement joins TRBV7-6 to TRBJ2-1; D is undetermined. Germline values: CDR1 SGHVS, CDR2 FNYEAQ. The CDR3 length is 15 residues. The V gene lost 3 bases and the J gene lost 2 bases, with 11 bases spanning the gap. The CDR3 sequence: CASSFSGEPYNEQFF. The CDR3 DNA is TGTGCCAGCAGCTTTTCTGGAGAGCCCTACAATGAGCAGTTCTTC.

The V and J genes are TRBV5-1 and TRBJ1-6, with TRBD1 as a possible D gene (6 bases). CDR1 SGHRS and CDR2 YFSETQ come from the germline V gene. Trimming left V 5 bases short and J 5 bases short, with 14 bases between. The CDR3 has 15 amino acids. The CDR3 bases are TGCGCCAGCAGTCGGGACACGGTGGATAATTCACCCCTCCACTTT. It yields the protein CASSRDTVDNSPLHF.

The genes are TRBV7-9 and TRBJ1-5; TRBD1 matches 9 bases. V shed 1 base, J shed 2 bases, and the junction held 3 bases outside the gene matches. Germline CDR1 SEHNR, CDR2 FQNEAQ (reference sequence). CDR3 length equals 16 residues. Written as DNA, the CDR3 is TGTGCCAGCAGCTTAGGACAGGGGGTGGGCAATCAGCCCCAGCATTTT. Protein product: CASSLGQGVGNQPQHF.

This clone has just one count. This chain joins TRBV19 and TRBJ1-5; 9 nucleotides agree with TRBD1. CDR3 length equals 15 residues. The V gene end was trimmed by 4 bases and the J gene end by 4 bases; junction bases not matched to a gene: 5. Germline V CDR1 and CDR2: LNHDA, SQIVND (reference sequence). CDR3 nucleotides: TGTGCCAGTAGTAGGGACAGGGTAAAGAATCAGCCCCAGCATTTT. Amino acids: CASSRDRVKNQPQHF.